This T cell receptor beta chain came from a study of beta chain features in type 1 diabetes. Overall study results and limits: PCR might pick shorter templates more often, in the same way for patients and controls. At VDJ recombination sites, type 1 diabetes patients had fewer insertions and more deleted nucleotides. Shorter TCRB CDR3s, moderately but significantly so, were found in Type 1 diabetes patients in all four CD4+ subsets.

This clone was observed a handful of times. The antigen remains undetermined. A CD45RO/CCR7/CD25/CD127/CD95/CD27 panel sorted naive, central memory, regulatory and stem cell-like memory CD4+ cells. Isolated RNA was reverse transcribed in full, so expressed TCRB transcripts were sequenced. TCRdb keeps only in-frame clones here, not all; method: immunoSEQ multiplex PCR. The table lists 300,000 or so clones, about 13% of them singletons. The germline V and J ends were trimmed by 0 bases and 7 bases, with 17 bases remaining between them. From germline, CDR1 is SGHRS and CDR2 YFSETQ. The CDR3 runs to 15 residues.

Material for sequencing was naive CD4+ T cells from blood. The chain combines TRBV5-1 with TRBJ2-7; D unclear. This TCR was recovered from a woman aged 18-30 years with type 1 diabetes. CDR3 nucleotide sequence: TGCGCCAGCAGCTTGGAATCCGGCTCGCTCGGGGAGCAGTACTTC. It encodes CASSLESGSLGEQYF.